The clone carrying this T cell receptor (beta chain) has only a few counts. The data were taken from a study of blood T cell repertoires in COVID-19. Turning to the study itself: The United States, Italy and Spain supplied acute and convalescent COVID-19 samples.

Original methodology: Amplification of reference gene primers provided the estimated nucleated cell counts. Assay used: immunoSEQ multiplex PCR; TCRdb lists only in-frame clones, some missing. For V, J and clone size, that table is used; D and trimming come from the DNA. This sample has a few hundred thousand clones, with roughly 87% found just once. Cohort allocation depended upon clinical history that participants reported. The TCR was taken from a woman in her twenties or thirties who had recovered from COVID-19. Source material: PBMCs or T cells enriched from blood (not recorded which).

The CDR3 here is CATSRDLGGTGELFF. CDR3 nucleotides: TGTGCCACCAGCAGAGATCTCGGGGGAACCGGGGAGCTGTTTTTT. This rearrangement joins TRBV15 to TRBJ2-2; D is perhaps TRBD2 (6 bases). Trimming removed 0 bases from V and 5 bases from J, with 10 bases in between. This CDR3 spans 15 amino acids. Germline assignment: CDR1 LNHNV and CDR2 YYDKDF (reference sequence).